The next 7 T cell receptor beta chains were all read from a single sample in a study of blood T cell repertoires in COVID-19. Produced via immunoSEQ multiplex PCR; TCRdb's table is partial and in-frame only. This sample has over 400,000 clones; roughly nine tenths occur once, and the top ten carry 6.5% to 8.5%. Sequenced: PBMCs or T cells enriched from blood (not recorded which). These receptors came from a woman aged 60-70 years who had recovered from COVID-19.

This CDR3 is CASSRQGAREQYV. CDR3 coding DNA: TGTGCCAGCAGTCGCCAGGGGGCGAGAGAGCAGTACGTC. This chain uses TRBV28 with TRBJ2-7, with 8 bases lining up with TRBD1. CDR1 and CDR2 from the germline V gene are MDHEN and SYDVKM. V lost 5 bases and J lost 7; bases outside the gene matches: 7. The CDR3 loop spans 13 amino acids.

The rearrangement joins TRBV29-1 to TRBJ1-1; D is undetermined. Trimming cost V 7 bases and J 2 bases, with 14 bases left between them. The CDR3 has 13 amino acids. From germline, CDR1 is SQVTM and CDR2 ANQGSEA. The CDR3 region has the DNA TGCAGCGCTCACTGGGCAGAAAACACTGAAGCTTTCTTT. Translating gives CSAHWAENTEAFF.

The chain couples TRBV5-4 to TRBJ2-1; TRBD1 matches at 7 bases. J lost 3 bases, V lost 0 bases, and 9 bases had no gene match. Germline-derived CDR1 and CDR2 are SGHNT and YYREEE (reference sequence). This CDR3 region has 17 residues. CDR3 protein: CASSLGGGPYLYNEQFF. CDR3 nucleotides: TGTGCCAGCAGCTTGGGAGGGGGCCCTTACCTCTACAATGAGCAGTTCTTC.

The DNA of the CDR3 is TGTGCCAGCAGCTCGACGACAGGGGTTAACTACAATGAGCAGTTCTTC. As protein: CASSSTTGVNYNEQFF. The chain has TRBV11-2 and TRBJ2-1; TRBD1 matches at 8 bases. From germline, CDR1 is SGHAT and CDR2 FQNNGV. The CDR3 length is 16 residues. J lost 3 bases, V lost 4 bases, and 8 bases had no gene match.

This clone showed up just once. The chain recombines TRBV2 with TRBJ2-3; D not certain. The CDR3 loop spans 13 amino acids. The V gene's germline CDR1 is SNHLY and CDR2 FYNNEI. The V end lost 4 bases, the J end lost 0 bases, and 5 bases lay between the germline ends. Here the CDR3 DNA reads TGTGCCAGCAGTGTAGAGAGCACAGATACGCAGTATTTT. This gives the protein CASSVESTDTQYF. Together with reference TRBV2 and TRBJ2-3, the CDR3 gives the full variable domain: EPEVTQTPSHQVTQMGQEVILRCVPISNHLYFYWYRQILGQKVEFLVSFYNNEISEKSEIFDDQFSVERPDGSNFTLKIRSTKLEDSAMYFCASSVESTDTQYFGPGTRLTVL.

The chain links TRBV2 to TRBJ1-1, with D perhaps TRBD1 (5 bases). The germline V and J ends were trimmed by 8 bases and 5 bases, with 15 bases remaining between them. Germline CDR1 reads SNHLY; CDR2 reads FYNNEI. This CDR3 region has 13 residues. CDR3 loop: CASGGDGGTEAFF. In DNA, the CDR3 is TGTGCCAGCGGGGGGGACGGGGGGACTGAAGCTTTCTTT.

This chain links TRBV28 with TRBJ2-7, with D tentatively TRBD2 (5 bases). Germline lookup yields CDR1 MDHEN and CDR2 SYDVKM. Deletions cut 3 bases from V and 0 bases from J, with 12 bases between. The CDR3 contains 15 residues. The CDR3 sequence is CASSLSGSSSYEQYV. The CDR3 DNA sequence: TGTGCCAGCAGTTTGAGCGGAAGCAGCTCCTACGAGCAGTACGTC.